Shown below are 23 T cell receptor beta chains from a single sample sequenced in a study of blood T cell repertoires in COVID-19. Measured with immunoSEQ multiplex PCR; TCRdb has only the in-frame clones, and not every one. The table records fewer than 300,000 clones, approximately 90% of them present only once. The sequenced sample consisted of peripheral blood. The receptors were sampled from a woman aged 45 to 65 with COVID-19, enrolled during active disease.

This clone was recorded once. The chain recombines TRBV12-3 or TRBV12-4 with TRBJ1-3, with D unclear. The V and J ends lost 3 bases and 7 bases respectively, with 10 bases between them. CDR3 length: 13 residues. The CDR3 nucleotides are TGTGCCAGCAGTTTCGGGCGAGGGAACACCATATATTTT. Translated, it gives CASSFGRGNTIYF.

The V gene is TRBV4-1, the J gene TRBJ1-1; D is unclear. The CDR3 totals 14 residues. V was trimmed by 4 bases and J by 1 base, leaving 10 bases between them. Germline-derived CDR1 and CDR2 are MGHRA and YSYEKL. In DNA, the CDR3 is TGCGCCAGCAGCCCCGGACGGGGGAACACTGAAGCTTTCTTT. It is translated as CASSPGRGNTEAFF.

This sequence joins TRBV13 and TRBJ2-7; 11 positions agree with TRBD1. V lost 0 bases, J lost 2 bases, and 0 bases stayed unmatched. The CDR3 runs to 15 residues. Germline assignment: CDR1 PRHDT and CDR2 FYEKMQ (reference sequence). DNA for the CDR3: TGTGCCAGCAGCTTAGGGGGACAGGGGGCCTACGAGCAGTACTTC. It yields the protein CASSLGGQGAYEQYF.

This clone has a single count. This sequence joins TRBV7-2 and TRBJ2-7, with 7 bases aligning to TRBD2. CDR1 is SGHTA and CDR2 is FQGNSA in the germline V gene. The CDR3 has 16 amino acids. The V segment lost 2 bases and the J segment 2 bases; nucleotides outside the gene matches: 9. This CDR3 is CASSLMTAGRAYEQYF. The CDR3 region has the DNA TGTGCCAGCAGCTTAATGACTGCGGGGAGGGCCTACGAGCAGTACTTC.

The chain joins TRBV9 to TRBJ2-1; D call uncertain. The CDR3 loop spans 16 amino acids. Germline CDR1 reads SGDLS; CDR2 reads YYNGEE. V was pared by 0 bases and J by 2 bases, with 12 bases between. In DNA, the CDR3 is TGTGCCAGCAGCGTAGGCCAGAATGTTGCCTACAATGAGCAGTTCTTC. Translation gives CASSVGQNVAYNEQFF.

The genes are TRBV2 and TRBJ1-2; TRBD1 might be the D (6 bases). Germline values: CDR1 SNHLY, CDR2 FYNNEI. The CDR3 loop spans 12 amino acids. V lost 9 bases and J lost 6, with 14 bases in between. This CDR3 reads CASHRETHGYTF. The CDR3 region has the DNA TGTGCCAGTCACAGGGAGACCCATGGCTACACCTTC.

The CDR3 DNA sequence: TGTGCCAGCCACCGGGACAGCTCCTACGAGCAGTACTTC. Encoded protein: CASHRDSSYEQYF. This sequence joins TRBV2 and TRBJ2-7; 7 bases fit TRBD1. The CDR3 extends over 13 amino acids. Losses at the gene ends were 8 bases for V and 0 bases for J; bases not matched to a gene: 4. The germline gives CDR1 SNHLY, CDR2 FYNNEI.

The chain's CDR3 is CASSSVRQRTGELFF. CDR3 coding DNA: TGTGCCAGCAGCTCTGTCCGACAGCGAACCGGGGAGCTGTTTTTT. V is TRBV7-2 and J is TRBJ2-2; D may be TRBD1 (5 bases). CDR1 and CDR2 (germline): SGHTA, FQGNSA. The CDR3 spans 15 residues. V dropped 4 bases and J dropped 5 bases, with 14 bases sitting between them.

This chain uses TRBV5-4 with TRBJ2-5; 9 positions agree with TRBD2. This CDR3 is built from 14 residues. V was pared by 4 bases and J by 4 bases, with 5 bases of the junction left unmatched. Per germline, CDR1 SGHNT and CDR2 YYREEE (reference sequence). CDR3 in DNA: TGTGCCAGCAGCGCCAGGCGGGAGGGAGAGACCCAGTACTTC. It specifies CASSARREGETQYF.

This clone has only one observation. The chain links TRBV13 to TRBJ2-1; TRBD2 aligns across 14 bases. The length of the CDR3 is 16 residues. Germline values: CDR1 PRHDT, CDR2 FYEKMQ (reference sequence). The V and J ends lost 4 bases and 4 bases, in that order; junction bases with no gene match: 3. The CDR3 DNA follows: TGTGCCAGCAGCTACGGACTAGCGGGAGGTTACAATGAGCAGTTCTTC. This gives the protein CASSYGLAGGYNEQFF.

This clone was seen once. V gene TRBV7-9 combines with J gene TRBJ2-1, with a tentative D call TRBD1 (5 bases). The CDR3 loop spans 15 amino acids. V lost 2 bases to trimming and J lost 5 bases, with 13 bases between them. Germline lookup yields CDR1 SEHNR and CDR2 FQNEAQ (reference sequence). The CDR3 region has the DNA TGTGCCAGCAGCTTAACAGGTACTGGAGACAATGAGCAGTTCTTC. Translating gives CASSLTGTGDNEQFF.

This clone was counted a single time. The genes are TRBV7-8 and TRBJ1-3; 7 bases align to TRBD1. Germline V gives CDR1 SGHVS, CDR2 FQNEAQ. This CDR3 region has 15 residues. Trimming took 5 bases from V and 2 from J; bases not matched to a gene: 6. CDR3 sequence reads: CASSIQGRAGNTIYF. In DNA form, the CDR3 reads TGTGCCAGCAGCATACAGGGGAGAGCTGGAAACACCATATATTTT. Together with reference TRBV7-8 and TRBJ1-3, the CDR3 gives the full variable domain: GAGVSQSPRYKVAKRGQDVALRCDPISGHVSLFWYQQALGQGPEFLTYFQNEAQLDKSGLPSDRFFAERPEGSVSTLKIQRTQQEDSAVYLCASSIQGRAGNTIYFGEGSWLTVV.

This clone has a single count. The chain couples TRBV4-1 to TRBJ1-3; D not certain. Trimming removed 1 base at V and 7 bases at J, with 14 bases between. CDR3 length: 15 residues. Per germline, CDR1 MGHRA and CDR2 YSYEKL. The CDR3 is CASSQVAGLVNTIYF. CDR3 coding DNA: TGCGCCAGCAGCCAAGTCGCAGGCCTCGTCAACACCATATATTTT.

V is TRBV5-6 and J is TRBJ2-7; TRBD1 is a possible D gene (5 bases). CDR1 SGHDT and CDR2 YYEEEE come from the germline V gene. CDR3 size: 14 residues. Trimming removed 1 base at V and 1 base at J, with 9 bases between. The CDR3 DNA sequence: TGTGCCAGCAGCTTGAGGGGCATATCCTACGAGCAGTACTTC. Amino acids: CASSLRGISYEQYF. Together with reference TRBV5-6 and TRBJ2-7, the CDR3 gives the full variable domain: DAGVTQSPTHLIKTRGQQVTLRCSPKSGHDTVSWYQQALGQGPQFIFQYYEEEERQRGNFPDRFSGHQFPNYSSELNVNALLLGDSALYLCASSLRGISYEQYFGPGTRLTVT.

This clone appeared a few times. The J gene is TRBJ2-6, the V gene TRBV19; maybe TRBD2 (5 bases). This CDR3 is 15 amino acids long. Germline-derived CDR1 and CDR2 are LNHDA and SQIVND (reference sequence). Between the trimmed V and J ends, which lost 6 bases and 0 bases, there was a span of 9 bases. CDR3 sequence (DNA): TGTGCCAGTAGCGGGGAGCCCTCTGGGGCCAACGTCCTGACTTTC. Residues: CASSGEPSGANVLTF. Together with reference TRBV19 and TRBJ2-6, the CDR3 gives the full variable domain: DGGITQSPKYLFRKEGQNVTLSCEQNLNHDAMYWYRQDPGQGLRLIYYSQIVNDFQKGDIAEGYSVSREKKESFPLTVTSAQKNPTAFYLCASSGEPSGANVLTFGAGSRLTVL.

This sequence joins TRBV5-8 and TRBJ2-7; 7 bases agree with TRBD2. CDR1 SGHTS and CDR2 YDEGEE come from the germline V gene. Unmatched junction bases numbered 5, after V lost 2 bases and J lost 3 bases. There are 14 residues in the CDR3. CDR3: CASSLAGRGYEQYF. The CDR3, as DNA: TGTGCCAGCAGCTTAGCGGGAAGGGGCTACGAGCAGTACTTC.

The chain has TRBV24-1 and TRBJ2-3, with TRBD1 matching over 8 bases. The CDR3 has 16 residues. The junction had 12 bases not matched to a gene; V was cut back by 9 bases and J by 2 bases. The germline gives CDR1 KGHDR, CDR2 SFDVKD. Written as DNA, the CDR3 is TGTGCCACCGCAAGTCCCGGGACAGGCAACACAGATACGCAGTATTTT. Its translation: CATASPGTGNTDTQYF.

The genes are TRBV30 and TRBJ2-5, with D uncertain. V was cut by 2 bases and J by 5 bases, with 12 bases left in between. The CDR3 is 13 residues long. Germline CDR1 is GTSNPN and CDR2 is SVGIG (reference sequence). The chain's CDR3 is CAWSPRADETQYF. In DNA form, the CDR3 reads TGTGCCTGGAGTCCTCGAGCCGATGAGACCCAGTACTTC.

The gene calls are TRBV30 and TRBJ1-4; perhaps TRBD1 as D (6 bases). The germline V gene encodes CDR1 GTSNPN and CDR2 SVGIG (reference sequence). Trimming stripped 8 bases from V and 0 bases from J, with 13 bases between. The CDR3 is 14 amino acids. CDR3 sequence reads: CARGQGTTNEKLFF. In nucleotides, the CDR3 is TGTGCCCGGGGTCAGGGGACAACTAATGAAAAACTGTTTTTT.

The J gene is TRBJ2-7, the V gene TRBV29-1; weak D call: TRBD2 (5 bases). V lost 4 bases to trimming and J lost 7 bases, with 11 bases between them. Germline V lookup: CDR1 SQVTM, CDR2 ANQGSEA. The CDR3 length is 11 residues. The CDR3: CSVAEPGEQYF. The CDR3 nucleotides read TGCAGCGTTGCGGAACCGGGAGAGCAGTACTTC.

This rearrangement joins TRBV24-1 to TRBJ2-7; perhaps TRBD2 as D (5 bases). V shed 7 bases and J shed 7 bases, with 19 bases lying between them. This CDR3 has 14 residues. Germline values: CDR1 KGHDR, CDR2 SFDVKD. The CDR3 reads CATSRDGRAEEQYF. For the CDR3, the DNA is TGTGCCACCAGCCGGGATGGCCGTGCAGAGGAGCAGTACTTC.

This clone was picked up one time. This chain links TRBV7-3 with TRBJ2-1; D ambiguous. Trimming stripped 1 base from V and 4 bases from J, with 5 bases between. In germline, CDR1 is SGHTA, CDR2 FQGTGA. This CDR3 is built from 13 residues. Here the CDR3 DNA reads TGTGCCAGCAGCTTAAGCGGTTACAATGAGCAGTTCTTC. Residues: CASSLSGYNEQFF. The variable domain in full, completed from reference TRBV7-3 and TRBJ2-1, reads GAGVSQTPSNKVTEKGKYVELRCDPISGHTALYWYRQSLGQGPEFLIYFQGTGAADDSGLPNDRFFAVRPEGSVSTLKIQRTERGDSAVYLCASSLSGYNEQFFGPGTRLTVL.

The chain is built from TRBV5-6 and TRBJ2-5; possibly TRBD2 for D (6 bases). The CDR3 runs to 16 residues. Germline CDR1 SGHDT, CDR2 YYEEEE. Trimming cost V 4 bases and J 5 bases, with 21 bases left between them. The CDR3 nucleotides read TGTGCCAGCAGCCCCCTTCTGGGGGGAATTGGGGAGACCCAGTACTTC. It codes for CASSPLLGGIGETQYF.